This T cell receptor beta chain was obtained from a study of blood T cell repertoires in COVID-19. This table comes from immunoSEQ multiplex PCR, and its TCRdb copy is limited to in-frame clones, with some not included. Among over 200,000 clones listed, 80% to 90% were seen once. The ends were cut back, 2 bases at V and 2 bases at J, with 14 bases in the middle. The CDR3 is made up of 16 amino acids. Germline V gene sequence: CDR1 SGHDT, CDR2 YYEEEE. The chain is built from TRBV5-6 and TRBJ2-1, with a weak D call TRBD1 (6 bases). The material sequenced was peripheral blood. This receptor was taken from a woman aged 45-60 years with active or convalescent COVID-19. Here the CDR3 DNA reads TGTGCCAGCAGCTTTTTCACGGGGACACCCTACAATGAGCAGTTCTTC. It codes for CASSFFTGTPYNEQFF. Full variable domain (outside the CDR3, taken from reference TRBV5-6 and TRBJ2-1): DAGVTQSPTHLIKTRGQQVTLRCSPKSGHDTVSWYQQALGQGPQFIFQYYEEEERQRGNFPDRFSGHQFPNYSSELNVNALLLGDSALYLCASSFFTGTPYNEQFFGPGTRLTVL.